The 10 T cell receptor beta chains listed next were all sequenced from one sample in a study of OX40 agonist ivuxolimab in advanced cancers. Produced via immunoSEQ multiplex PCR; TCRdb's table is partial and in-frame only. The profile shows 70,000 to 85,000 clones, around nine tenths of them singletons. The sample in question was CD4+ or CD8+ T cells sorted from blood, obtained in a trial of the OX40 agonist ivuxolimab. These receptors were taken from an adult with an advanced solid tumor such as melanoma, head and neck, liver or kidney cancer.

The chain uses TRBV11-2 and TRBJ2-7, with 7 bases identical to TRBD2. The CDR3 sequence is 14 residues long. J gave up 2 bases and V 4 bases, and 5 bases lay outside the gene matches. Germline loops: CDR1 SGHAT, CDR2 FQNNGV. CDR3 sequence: CASSSRLAAYEQYF. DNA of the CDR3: TGTGCCAGCAGCTCCCGACTAGCAGCCTACGAGCAGTACTTC.

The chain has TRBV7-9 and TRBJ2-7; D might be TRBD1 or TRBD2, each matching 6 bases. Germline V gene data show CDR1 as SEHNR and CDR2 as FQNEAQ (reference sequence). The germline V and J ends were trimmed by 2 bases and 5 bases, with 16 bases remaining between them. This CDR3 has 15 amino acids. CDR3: CASSLPGAFDHEQYF. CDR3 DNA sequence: TGTGCCAGCAGCTTACCGGGGGCTTTTGACCACGAGCAGTACTTC. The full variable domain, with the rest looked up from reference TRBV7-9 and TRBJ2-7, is DTGVSQNPRHKITKRGQNVTFRCDPISEHNRLYWYRQTLGQGPEFLTYFQNEAQLEKSRLLSDRFSAERPKGSFSTLEIQRTEQGDSAMYLCASSLPGAFDHEQYFGPGTRLTVT.

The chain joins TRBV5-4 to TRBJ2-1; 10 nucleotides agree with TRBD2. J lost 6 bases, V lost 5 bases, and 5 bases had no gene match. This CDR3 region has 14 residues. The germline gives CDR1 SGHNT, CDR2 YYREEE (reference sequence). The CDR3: CASRPGTSVNEQFF. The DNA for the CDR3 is TGTGCCAGCAGACCCGGGACTAGCGTCAATGAGCAGTTCTTC.

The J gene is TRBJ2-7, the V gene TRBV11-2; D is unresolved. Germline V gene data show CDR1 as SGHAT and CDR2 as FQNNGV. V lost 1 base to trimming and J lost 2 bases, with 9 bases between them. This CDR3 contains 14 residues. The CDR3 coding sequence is TGTGCCAGCAGCTTAGTAATGGCTGCCTACGAGCAGTACTTC. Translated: CASSLVMAAYEQYF.

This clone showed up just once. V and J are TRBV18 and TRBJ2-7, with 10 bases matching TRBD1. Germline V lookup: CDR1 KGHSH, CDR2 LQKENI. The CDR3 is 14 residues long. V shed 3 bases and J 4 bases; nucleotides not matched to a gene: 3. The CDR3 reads CASSPGDRGYEQYF. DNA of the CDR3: TGTGCCAGCTCACCTGGGGACAGGGGTTACGAGCAGTACTTC.

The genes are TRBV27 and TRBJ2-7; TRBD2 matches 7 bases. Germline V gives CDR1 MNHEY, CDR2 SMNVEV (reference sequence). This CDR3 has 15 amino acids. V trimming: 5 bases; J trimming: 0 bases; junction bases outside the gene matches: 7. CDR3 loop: CASSPAGRNSYEQYF. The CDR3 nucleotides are TGTGCCAGCAGTCCAGCGGGGAGAAACTCCTACGAGCAGTACTTC.

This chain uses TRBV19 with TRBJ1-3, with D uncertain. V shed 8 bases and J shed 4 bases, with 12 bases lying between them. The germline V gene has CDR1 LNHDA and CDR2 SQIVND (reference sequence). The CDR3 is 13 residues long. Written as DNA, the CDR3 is TGTGCCAGTTTCGAAGGGATGGGAAACACCATATATTTT. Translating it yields CASFEGMGNTIYF.

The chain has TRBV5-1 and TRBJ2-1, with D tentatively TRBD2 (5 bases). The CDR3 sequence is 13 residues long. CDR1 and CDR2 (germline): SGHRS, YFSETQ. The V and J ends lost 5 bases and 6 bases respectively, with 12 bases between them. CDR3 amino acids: CASRGKEVNEQFF. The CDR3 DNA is TGCGCCAGCAGGGGAAAGGAGGTCAATGAGCAGTTCTTC.

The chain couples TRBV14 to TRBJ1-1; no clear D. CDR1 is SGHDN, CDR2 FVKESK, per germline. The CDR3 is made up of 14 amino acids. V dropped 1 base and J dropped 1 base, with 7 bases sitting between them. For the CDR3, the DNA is TGTGCCAGCAGCCAAGTACTCCAGAACACTGAAGCTTTCTTT. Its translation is CASSQVLQNTEAFF.

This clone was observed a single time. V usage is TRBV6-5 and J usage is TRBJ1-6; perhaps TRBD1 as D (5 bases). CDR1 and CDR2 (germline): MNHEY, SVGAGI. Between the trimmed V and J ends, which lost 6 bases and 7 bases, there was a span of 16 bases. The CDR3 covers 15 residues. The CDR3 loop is CASSPPGVQNSPLHF. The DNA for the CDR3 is TGTGCCAGCAGCCCCCCGGGGGTCCAGAATTCACCCCTCCACTTT.